The 8 T cell receptor beta chains given below trace back to one sample, sequenced in a study of blood T cell repertoires in COVID-19 (dated by TCRdb to the early 2020s). The library was made by the immunoSEQ multiplex PCR assay. In TCRdb, the immuneACCESS table is reduced to in-frame sequences with V and J assigned. These tables do not hold every clone; where another copy was compared, an unresolved V gene accounts for under half, and the others remain unexplained. The sample table lists 150,000 or so clones, about nine tenths of them with a count of one. The ten most abundant clones make up roughly 4.3% of the sample. The sample comprised PBMCs or T cells enriched from blood (not recorded which). Receptors were obtained from a man aged 50-60 years who had recovered from COVID-19.

V is TRBV28 and J is TRBJ2-7; a possible D gene is TRBD1 (6 bases). The V end was cut by 4 bases, the J end by 3 bases, with 7 bases between. Germline assignment: CDR1 MDHEN and CDR2 SYDVKM. The CDR3 runs to 12 residues. This CDR3 reads CASSWTVYEQYF. The CDR3 DNA is TGTGCCAGCAGTTGGACAGTCTACGAGCAGTACTTC.

CDR3 residues: CASSLGPGDTEAFF. The CDR3 DNA reads TGTGCCAGCAGCTTGGGACCAGGGGACACTGAAGCTTTCTTT. The gene calls are TRBV5-6 and TRBJ1-1; a possible D gene is TRBD1 (6 bases). CDR3 size: 14 residues. V lost 0 bases and J 3 bases, leaving 9 bases between the germline ends. Germline CDR1 reads SGHDT; CDR2 reads YYEEEE. Looking up the rest from reference TRBV5-6 and TRBJ1-1 gives the full variable domain: DAGVTQSPTHLIKTRGQQVTLRCSPKSGHDTVSWYQQALGQGPQFIFQYYEEEERQRGNFPDRFSGHQFPNYSSELNVNALLLGDSALYLCASSLGPGDTEAFFGQGTRLTVV.

The V call is TRBV5-8, the J call TRBJ2-7, with TRBD1 matching 8 bases. V was pared by 2 bases and J by 3 bases, with 10 bases of the junction left unmatched. The germline V gene has CDR1 SGHTS and CDR2 YDEGEE. CDR3 length: 16 amino acids. CDR3 DNA: TGTGCCAGCAGCTTTATGACAGGGGCTAAGGGCTACGAGCAGTACTTC. It codes for CASSFMTGAKGYEQYF.

The gene calls are TRBV19 and TRBJ2-3; D perhaps matches TRBD2 (5 bases). Germline loops: CDR1 LNHDA, CDR2 SQIVND (reference sequence). The CDR3 extends over 15 amino acids. The V end lost 5 bases, the J end lost 0 bases, and 12 bases lay between the germline ends. The CDR3 region has the DNA TGTGCCAGTAGTCCCGGGGTGGTTAGCACAGATACGCAGTATTTT. Encoded protein: CASSPGVVSTDTQYF.

This clone was recorded only once. In DNA form, the CDR3 reads TGTGCCAGCAGCTTACTAGCAACCAGCACAGATACGCAGTATTTT. Translation gives CASSLLATSTDTQYF. The V gene is TRBV7-2, the J gene TRBJ2-3; a weak D match, TRBD2 (5 bases). V was cut by 2 bases and J by 0 bases, with 9 bases left in between. Germline V gives CDR1 SGHTA, CDR2 FQGNSA. This CDR3 has 15 amino acids.

In its sample, this clone was seen once. The chain employs TRBV4-1 and TRBJ1-5; possible D gene TRBD1, 5 bases. The CDR3 totals 15 residues. Germline CDR1 reads MGHRA; CDR2 reads YSYEKL. V was shortened by 2 bases and J by 2 bases, with 10 bases between the two germline ends. The CDR3 nucleotides read TGCGCCAGCAGCCAATCAGGGAATGGCAATCAGCCCCAGCATTTT. This translates into CASSQSGNGNQPQHF.

The chain uses TRBV18 and TRBJ2-2; 9 nucleotides agree with TRBD1. This CDR3 contains 17 residues. The germline V gene encodes CDR1 KGHSH and CDR2 LQKENI. With 2 bases clipped from V and 4 bases from J, the junction kept 8 bases outside the gene matches. The CDR3 bases are TGTGCCAGCTCACCAACTCAACAGGGGGCGTTCACCGGGGAGCTGTTTTTT. Protein: CASSPTQQGAFTGELFF.

This chain links TRBV10-3 with TRBJ2-5; D might be TRBD1 (5 bases). Germline V gives CDR1 ENHRY, CDR2 SYGVKD. V was shortened by 0 bases and J by 5 bases, with 7 bases between the two germline ends. The CDR3 spans 13 residues. CDR3 amino acids: CAISESGAETQYF. CDR3 in DNA: TGTGCCATCAGTGAGTCAGGGGCCGAGACCCAGTACTTC.